The 20 T cell receptor beta chains given below trace back to one sample, sequenced in a study of T cells in Graves' hyperthyroidism and ophthalmopathy. Amplification of TCR beta CDR3 regions was performed using RNA transcripts as template. Initially, a first-round RT-PCR of the TCR CDR3 employed the HTBI primer set. TCRdb ran MiXCR on the multiplex PCR reads and lists one entry per CDR3 protein. The table includes 300,000 to 400,000 distinct CDR3 sequences, approximately 14% detected once. Sequencing used blood. Receptors originate from a woman in her 30s with Graves' ophthalmopathy.

This clonotype was seen repeatedly, ten times or more. The genes are TRBV7-2 and TRBJ2-1, with D perhaps given as TRBD1 or TRBD2 (5 bases each). Germline values: CDR1 SGHTA, CDR2 FQGNSA. This CDR3 has 13 residues. The ends were cut back, 5 bases at V and 9 bases at J, with 14 bases in the middle. CDR3 protein: CASSLEGSSEQFF. DNA of the CDR3: TGTGCCAGCAGCCTCGAGGGGTCCAGTGAGCAGTTCTTC.

This clonotype was picked up many times. The chain combines TRBV3-1 with TRBJ1-1; D is possibly TRBD1 (6 bases). The germline CDR1 and CDR2 sequences are LGHDT and YNNKEL (reference sequence). V gave up 4 bases and J gave up 3 bases, with 18 bases separating them. The CDR3 is 16 residues long. CDR3 in amino acids: CASSPRLTGGYTEAFF. The CDR3 bases are TGTGCCAGCAGCCCCCGGTTGACAGGAGGTTACACTGAAGCTTTCTTT.

Notes on this clonotype: The junction shows a germline mismatch at one end, possibly a read error. The chain uses TRBV18 and TRBJ1-1; possibly TRBD1 for D (6 bases). Germline V gene data show CDR1 as KGHSH and CDR2 as LQKENI. The CDR3 loop spans 15 amino acids. The CDR3 spells CVSSSGQGMNTEAFF. The CDR3 DNA follows: TGTGTCAGCTCAAGCGGGCAGGGGATGAACACTGAAGCTTTCTTT.

Points on this clonotype: A much larger clone is a single base away; this may be a read error. The chain joins TRBV20-1 to TRBJ2-3, with TRBD2 matching 9 bases. The CDR3 has 16 amino acids. V lost 6 bases to trimming and J lost 0 bases; unmatched junction nucleotides: 10. Germline-derived CDR1 and CDR2 are DFQATT and SNEGSKA (reference sequence). The CDR3: CSATPLAGSSTDTQYF. CDR3 DNA: TGCAGTGCCACCCCCCTAGCGGGGAGTAGCACAGATACGCAGTATTTT.

This clonotype came up many times. This chain links TRBV3-1 with TRBJ1-2; weak D call: TRBD1 (5 bases). Trimming stripped 4 bases from V and 8 bases from J, with 20 bases between. Germline loops: CDR1 LGHDT, CDR2 YNNKEL (reference sequence). The CDR3 runs to 15 residues. The CDR3 DNA sequence: TGTGCCAGCAGCCGAGATTCGGACGGGACCTACGGCTACACCTTC. Its translation: CASSRDSDGTYGYTF.

This clonotype was seen at least ten times. The chain recombines TRBV18 with TRBJ2-7, with D hard to call. Germline CDR1 KGHSH, CDR2 LQKENI. CDR3 length: 14 amino acids. Trimming shortened V by 2 bases and J by 3 bases, and 11 bases separated the two germline ends. The CDR3 DNA reads TGTGCCAGCTCACCATTAATACACGACTACGAGCAGTACTTC. The encoded protein is CASSPLIHDYEQYF.

This clonotype was found many times. The chain employs TRBV28 and TRBJ2-1; D perhaps matches TRBD1 (6 bases). CDR1 and CDR2 (germline): MDHEN, SYDVKM. V lost 7 bases, J lost 0 bases, and 16 bases lay in between. This CDR3 region has 16 residues. CDR3 sequence (DNA): TGTGCCAGCACCCCGTTACAGGGCCGCTCCTACAATGAGCAGTTCTTC. Translated: CASTPLQGRSYNEQFF.

This clonotype was counted ten times or more. The chain carries TRBV7-8 and TRBJ2-7; 8 nucleotides agree with TRBD2. The CDR3 runs 15 residues. The V gene end was trimmed by 5 bases and the J gene end by 0 bases; junction bases not matched to a gene: 6. Germline CDR1 is SGHVS and CDR2 is FQNEAQ. CDR3 nucleotides: TGTGCCAGCAGCCTTCGGGGGGGGGACTCCTACGAGCAGTACTTC. It specifies CASSLRGGDSYEQYF.

In this sample, this clonotype turned up many times. The rearrangement joins TRBV7-8 to TRBJ2-5, with TRBD2 matching over 13 bases. CDR3 length: 18 amino acids. Unmatched junction bases numbered 6, after V lost 1 base and J lost 1 base. Germline assignment: CDR1 SGHVS and CDR2 FQNEAQ. CDR3 bases: TGTGCCAGCAGCTTAGTAATGGGACTAGCGGGGAGCCAAGAGACCCAGTACTTC. Translating it yields CASSLVMGLAGSQETQYF.

This clonotype has a handful of counts. The chain employs TRBV27 and TRBJ2-7, with D possibly TRBD1 on 6 matching bases. The CDR3 spans 13 residues. V was cut by 1 base and J by 7 bases, with 11 bases left in between. Germline-derived CDR1 and CDR2 are MNHEY and SMNVEV (reference sequence). The CDR3 reads CASSLFPRGEQYF. CDR3 in DNA: TGTGCCAGCAGTTTATTCCCCAGGGGAGAGCAGTACTTC.

This clonotype has just a few counts. The chain employs TRBV27 and TRBJ2-2; TRBD1 aligns across 8 bases. This CDR3 region has 13 residues. After removal of 10 bases from V and 5 bases from J, the junction contained 6 bases not matched to a gene. CDR1 is MNHEY and CDR2 is SMNVEV in the germline V gene (reference sequence). CDR3 sequence (DNA): TGTGCCATTCGACAGGGGTATACCGGGGAGCTGTTTTTT. As protein: CAIRQGYTGELFF.

The chain combines TRBV20-1 with TRBJ2-3; D is perhaps TRBD2 (6 bases). CDR1 is DFQATT and CDR2 is SNEGSKA in the germline V gene (reference sequence). With 3 bases removed from V and 4 bases from J, the gap between germline ends came to 11 bases. The CDR3 runs 13 residues. The CDR3 DNA reads as TGCAGTGCTAGTCAGCGGGCTTCAGATACGCAGTATTTT. This codes for CSASQRASDTQYF.

This clonotype showed up many times. J is TRBJ2-3 and V is TRBV30; 10 positions match TRBD2. The CDR3 is made up of 14 amino acids. J was trimmed by 8 bases and V by 3 bases; bases with no gene match: 8. Germline values: CDR1 GTSNPN, CDR2 SVGIG (reference sequence). The CDR3: CAWRSGGAFGTQYF. The CDR3 DNA sequence: TGTGCCTGGAGGAGCGGGGGGGCCTTCGGTACGCAGTATTTT.

In this sample, this clonotype turned up many times. V and J are TRBV3-1 and TRBJ1-2, with D unresolved. CDR3 size: 11 residues. V was shortened by 3 bases and J by 6 bases, with 5 bases between the two germline ends. The germline gives CDR1 LGHDT, CDR2 YNNKEL (reference sequence). DNA for the CDR3: TGTGCCAGCAGCCACATTGATGGCTACACCTTC. It codes for CASSHIDGYTF.

This chain joins TRBV6-1 and TRBJ2-2, with 8 bases matching TRBD1. The germline V gene has CDR1 MNHNS and CDR2 SASEGT. Losses at the gene ends were 2 bases for V and 2 bases for J; bases not matched to a gene: 4. This CDR3 is built from 16 residues. The CDR3 DNA reads as TGTGCCAGCAGTGAATATGGGACAGGCAACACCGGGGAGCTGTTTTTT. This gives the protein CASSEYGTGNTGELFF.

The chain has TRBV6-9 and TRBJ1-3, with TRBD1 matching 9 bases. J was trimmed by 6 bases and V by 0 bases; bases with no gene match: 3. The CDR3 is 15 residues long. Per germline, CDR1 MNHGY and CDR2 SVAAGI. Written as DNA, the CDR3 is TGTGCCAGCAGTTATTCCGGGACAGGGTCAAACACCATATATTTT. Translated, it gives CASSYSGTGSNTIYF.

This clonotype was recorded many times. This chain uses TRBV3-1 with TRBJ2-5; 11 nucleotides match TRBD2. Germline V gene sequence: CDR1 LGHDT, CDR2 YNNKEL (reference sequence). The V segment lost 4 bases and the J segment 2 bases; nucleotides outside the gene matches: 6. There are 16 residues in the CDR3. The CDR3 DNA is TGTGCCAGCAGCCTCATACTAGCGGGGGTTCAAGAGACCCAGTACTTC. This codes for CASSLILAGVQETQYF.

The chain employs TRBV2 and TRBJ1-4; 8 bases align to TRBD1. This CDR3 region has 18 residues. Per germline, CDR1 SNHLY and CDR2 FYNNEI. Losses at the gene ends were 6 bases for V and 7 bases for J; bases not matched to a gene: 19. The CDR3 loop reads CASRRSWTGPLGSEKLFF. The CDR3 DNA sequence: TGTGCCAGCAGGAGAAGTTGGACAGGGCCGTTAGGGAGTGAAAAACTGTTTTTT.

This clonotype is medium-sized in the sample. The chain uses TRBV11-2 and TRBJ2-7; 9 nucleotides agree with TRBD1. Germline assignment: CDR1 SGHAT and CDR2 FQNNGV. This CDR3 region has 15 residues. V gave up 4 bases and J gave up 2 bases; unmatched junction bases: 6. Written as DNA, the CDR3 is TGTGCCAGCAGCTCAGGGACAGGGAGGACCTACGAGCAGTACTTC. This gives the protein CASSSGTGRTYEQYF. The whole variable domain, remainder taken from reference TRBV11-2 and TRBJ2-7, is EAGVAQSPRYKIIEKRQSVAFWCNPISGHATLYWYQQILGQGPKLLIQFQNNGVVDDSQLPKDRFSAERLKGVDSTLKIQPAKLEDSAVYLCASSSGTGRTYEQYFGPGTRLTVT.

This chain connects TRBV5-4 to TRBJ2-5; 9 bases are a match to TRBD1. The V gene end was trimmed by 4 bases and the J gene end by 5 bases; junction bases not matched to a gene: 9. Germline loops: CDR1 SGHNT, CDR2 YYREEE (reference sequence). This CDR3 is built from 15 residues. Here the CDR3 DNA reads TGTGCCAGCAGCCCCGTGGGACAGGGTGGGGAGACCCAGTACTTC. Protein sequence: CASSPVGQGGETQYF.